This T cell receptor beta chain was identified during a study of T-cell memory formation after mild COVID-19. CDR1 and CDR2 (germline): SGHRS, YFSETQ. After removal of 4 bases from V and 7 bases from J, the junction contained 7 bases not matched to a gene. There are 15 residues in the CDR3. TCRdb reprocessed the 5' RACE reads with MiXCR, giving one entry per CDR3 protein. The table has approximately 570,000 distinct CDR3 sequences, 15% to 20% seen once. This clonotype was detected only a few times. The chain couples TRBV5-1 to TRBJ1-6, with 8 nucleotides matching TRBD1. What was sequenced was PBMCs or a T cell subset sorted from them (not recorded which). This TCR was recovered from an adult woman who had mild COVID-19 (a few samples of this study predate the infection). Cell type and time point are not known. The CDR3 reads CASSPLTGDNSPLHF. The DNA for the CDR3 is TGCGCCAGCAGCCCACTGACAGGGGACAATTCACCCCTCCACTTT.